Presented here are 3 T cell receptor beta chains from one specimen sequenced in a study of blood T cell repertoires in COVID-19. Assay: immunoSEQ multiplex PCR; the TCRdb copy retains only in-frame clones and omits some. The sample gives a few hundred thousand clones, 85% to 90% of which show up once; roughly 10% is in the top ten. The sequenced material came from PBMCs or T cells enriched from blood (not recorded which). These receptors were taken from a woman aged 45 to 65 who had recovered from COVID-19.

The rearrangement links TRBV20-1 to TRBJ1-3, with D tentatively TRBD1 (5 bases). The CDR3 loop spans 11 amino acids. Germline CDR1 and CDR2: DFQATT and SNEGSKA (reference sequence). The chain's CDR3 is CSSFRADTIYF. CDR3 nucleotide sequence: TGCAGCTCCTTCAGGGCGGACACCATATATTTT.

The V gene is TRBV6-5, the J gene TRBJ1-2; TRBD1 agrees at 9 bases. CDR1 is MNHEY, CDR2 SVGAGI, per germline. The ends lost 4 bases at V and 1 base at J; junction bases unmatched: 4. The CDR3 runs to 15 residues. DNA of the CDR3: TGTGCCAGCAGTTCACAGGGGGCGGGTAACTATGGCTACACCTTC. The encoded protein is CASSSQGAGNYGYTF.

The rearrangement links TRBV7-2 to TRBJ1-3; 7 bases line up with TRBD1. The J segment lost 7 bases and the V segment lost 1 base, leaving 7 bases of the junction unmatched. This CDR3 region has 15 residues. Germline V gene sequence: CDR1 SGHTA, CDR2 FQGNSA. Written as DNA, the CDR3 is TGTGCCAGCAGCTTAGGACAGGGAACTAGGAACACCATATATTTT. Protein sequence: CASSLGQGTRNTIYF.